Below, 22 T cell receptor beta chains from the same sample are listed, as sequenced in a study of shared clonotypes between healthy human individuals. Method: immunoSEQ multiplex PCR; TCRdb's copy keeps in-frame clones and lacks some. There are about 2.5 million clones in the sample; about nine tenths occur only once, and about 0.41% lies in the top ten. What was sequenced was naive CD4+ T cells from PBMCs. Subset in this sample: CD45RA+ positively selected. The origin of the receptors is a man aged 18 to 29 in good health. Some clones in this sample may be carry-over from other donors' samples.

Concerning this clone itself: One end of the junction varies from germline; a read error may be responsible. The chain recombines TRBV6-1 with TRBJ2-7; a weak D match, TRBD1 (6 bases). Germline V gene sequence: CDR1 MNHNS, CDR2 SASEGT. The CDR3 is 13 residues long. CDR3 loop: CASSEGGARTVHF. The CDR3 coding sequence is TGTGCCAGCAGTGAAGGGGGAGCTCGGACAGTTCACTTC.

The chain joins TRBV6-5 to TRBJ2-1, with 11 bases identical to TRBD2. The CDR3 has 15 residues. The V segment lost 4 bases and the J segment 3 bases; nucleotides outside the gene matches: 2. CDR1 and CDR2 from the germline V gene are MNHEY and SVGAGI. The CDR3 DNA reads TGTGCCAGCAGTTTGACTAGCGGGAACTACAATGAGCAGTTCTTC. This gives the protein CASSLTSGNYNEQFF.

The chain recombines TRBV30 with TRBJ1-2, with D unclear. This CDR3 is 13 amino acids long. V shed 5 bases and J shed 3 bases, with 13 bases lying between them. Germline lookup yields CDR1 GTSNPN and CDR2 SVGIG (reference sequence). CDR3 nucleotide sequence: TGTGCCTGGTCATCCGGGGAGGACTATGGCTACACCTTC. Protein sequence: CAWSSGEDYGYTF.

The genes are TRBV27 and TRBJ2-7; 9 positions agree with TRBD2. V lost 0 bases and J lost 3; bases outside the gene matches: 12. Germline V lookup: CDR1 MNHEY, CDR2 SMNVEV (reference sequence). The CDR3 runs to 18 residues. The CDR3 DNA reads TGTGCCAGCAGTTTATCGCGTCGTAGCGGGAGAGCTTACTACGAGCAGTACTTC. Protein sequence: CASSLSRRSGRAYYEQYF.

V is TRBV2 and J is TRBJ1-4; 9 positions agree with TRBD1. This CDR3 region has 18 residues. Per germline, CDR1 SNHLY and CDR2 FYNNEI. V lost 6 bases to trimming and J lost 5 bases; unmatched junction nucleotides: 16. As DNA, the CDR3 is TGTGCCAGCAGACCCGGGACAGGGACTTCGTTCTACAATGAAAAACTGTTTTTT. Its translation: CASRPGTGTSFYNEKLFF.

The chain employs TRBV2 and TRBJ1-5; D unclear. The V and J ends lost 4 bases and 4 bases respectively, with 8 bases between them. The CDR3 is 13 amino acids. Germline V gene sequence: CDR1 SNHLY, CDR2 FYNNEI. DNA for the CDR3: TGTGCCAGCAGTGGAGGGATGAATCAGCCCCAGCATTTT. Protein product: CASSGGMNQPQHF.

This chain links TRBV28 with TRBJ2-2, with D perhaps matching TRBD2 (5 bases). Germline CDR1 MDHEN, CDR2 SYDVKM. The CDR3 totals 13 residues. The V gene lost 4 bases and the J gene lost 8 bases, with 11 bases spanning the gap. In DNA form, the CDR3 reads TGTGCCAGCAGTTCCGGAGGATCTGGGGAGCTGTTTTTT. Translated: CASSSGGSGELFF.

V is TRBV29-1 and J is TRBJ2-7, with 7 bases aligning to TRBD2. This CDR3 has 15 amino acids. Germline V gene sequence: CDR1 SQVTM, CDR2 ANQGSEA. Trimming cost V 1 base and J 0 bases; bases outside gene matches: 6. Here the CDR3 reads CSVEVRPGGSYEQYF. The CDR3 DNA sequence: TGCAGCGTTGAAGTGAGACCGGGGGGCTCCTACGAGCAGTACTTC.

As to this clone: The junction departs from the called germline gene at one end, perhaps through a read error. The chain combines TRBV2 with TRBJ2-7; maybe TRBD1 (5 bases). Germline V gives CDR1 SNHLY, CDR2 FYNNEI. CDR3 length equals 12 residues. The CDR3 nucleotides read TGTGCCAGCAGAGGAACAGGATACGAGCAGTGCTTC. It is translated as CASRGTGYEQCF.

The CDR3 DNA sequence: TGTGCCAGCAGCCAAGAGGGGGGAATCTCAGCTTTCTTT. As protein: CASSQEGGISAFF. This chain uses TRBV5-6 with TRBJ1-1, with a possible D match to TRBD1 (6 bases). CDR1 is SGHDT, CDR2 YYEEEE, per germline. The CDR3 length is 13 residues. V was pared by 4 bases and J by 10 bases, with 17 bases between. Using reference TRBV5-6 and TRBJ1-1 for the parts outside the CDR3, the full variable domain is DAGVTQSPTHLIKTRGQQVTLRCSPKSGHDTVSWYQQALGQGPQFIFQYYEEEERQRGNFPDRFSGHQFPNYSSELNVNALLLGDSALYLCASSQEGGISAFFGQGTRLTVV.

The chain joins TRBV15 to TRBJ2-1, with D perhaps matching TRBD2 (6 bases). CDR3 size: 17 residues. CDR1 and CDR2 (germline): LNHNV, YYDKDF (reference sequence). The V gene lost 7 bases and the J gene lost 3 bases, with 22 bases spanning the gap. As DNA, the CDR3 is TGTGCCACCAAACAGTCTACTAGCCCTACGGACTACAATGAGCAGTTCTTC. This codes for CATKQSTSPTDYNEQFF.

The CDR3 DNA sequence: TGTGCCAGCGCGGGAGAGACAGATACGCAGTATTTT. It translates to CASAGETDTQYF. The chain combines TRBV18 with TRBJ2-3; 7 nucleotides line up with TRBD2. Looked up from germline, CDR1 is KGHSH and CDR2 is LQKENI. CDR3 size: 12 residues. The junction had 2 bases not matched to a gene; V was cut back by 8 bases and J by 3 bases.

The chain is built from TRBV27 and TRBJ1-1; D perhaps matches TRBD1 (5 bases). Germline CDR1 is MNHEY and CDR2 is SMNVEV (reference sequence). This CDR3 spans 15 amino acids. Trimming pared 6 bases from V and 1 base from J, leaving 15 bases between. In DNA form, the CDR3 reads TGTGCCAGCAGCAGGCTTGGGGGGGGGAACACTGAAGCTTTCTTT. This gives the protein CASSRLGGGNTEAFF.

CDR3: CASSLASGVSYEQYF. The CDR3 nucleotides read TGTGCCAGCAGCTTAGCCAGCGGGGTGTCCTACGAGCAGTACTTC. The rearrangement uses TRBV7-9 and TRBJ2-7; 7 bases line up with TRBD2. The CDR3 has 15 amino acids. With V trimmed by 0 bases and J by 1 base, 3 bases remained unmatched. Germline V gene sequence: CDR1 SEHNR, CDR2 FQNEAQ (reference sequence).

The chain joins TRBV27 to TRBJ1-5; 7 nucleotides align to TRBD1. Germline V gene data show CDR1 as MNHEY and CDR2 as SMNVEV (reference sequence). This CDR3 is built from 14 residues. J lost 6 bases, V lost 8 bases, and 10 bases had no gene match. The CDR3 nucleotides are TGTGCCAGCTGCAGGGGGAGGGGGGGTCAGCCCCAGCATTTT. Its protein is CASCRGRGGQPQHF.

The chain has TRBV15 and TRBJ2-4; D is unresolved. The CDR3 covers 15 residues. Per the germline V gene, CDR1 is LNHNV and CDR2 is YYDKDF (reference sequence). V lost 1 base, J lost 0 bases, and 7 bases lay in between. This chain's CDR3 is CATSRAPVAKNIQYF. The CDR3 DNA sequence: TGTGCCACCAGCAGAGCCCCGGTAGCCAAAAACATTCAGTACTTC.

The V gene is TRBV28, the J gene TRBJ2-7; D not certain. Germline lookup yields CDR1 MDHEN and CDR2 SYDVKM. Between the trimmed V and J ends, which lost 6 bases and 2 bases, there was a span of 14 bases. This CDR3 is 14 amino acids long. The CDR3 sequence: CASRSRLYAYEQYF. The CDR3, as DNA: TGTGCCAGCAGAAGTCGACTTTATGCCTACGAGCAGTACTTC.

The chain joins TRBV10-3 to TRBJ2-7; D ambiguous. The CDR3 extends over 14 amino acids. Trimming removed 3 bases at V and 2 bases at J, with 11 bases between. Germline CDR1 and CDR2: ENHRY and SYGVKD. The CDR3 nucleotides are TGTGCCATCAGTGACAGCAGCAAAACCTACGAGCAGTACTTC. This codes for CAISDSSKTYEQYF.

The V and J genes are TRBV7-3 and TRBJ2-7, with a weak D call TRBD1 (6 bases). CDR3 length equals 14 residues. Germline CDR1 reads SGHTA; CDR2 reads FQGTGA. The V and J ends lost 3 bases and 5 bases respectively, with 14 bases between them. CDR3 protein: CASSLGRGSHEQYF. CDR3 coding DNA: TGTGCCAGCAGCTTGGGCAGGGGATCCCACGAGCAGTACTTC. Based on the CDR3 plus reference TRBV7-3 and TRBJ2-7, the full variable domain is GAGVSQTPSNKVTEKGKYVELRCDPISGHTALYWYRQSLGQGPEFLIYFQGTGAADDSGLPNDRFFAVRPEGSVSTLKIQRTERGDSAVYLCASSLGRGSHEQYFGPGTRLTVT.

This clone was seen only once. For the CDR3, the DNA is TGTGCCAGCAGCTTAGCTACCGGGACAGGGTTATACGAGCAGTACTTC. Amino acid sequence: CASSLATGTGLYEQYF. The chain recombines TRBV7-2 with TRBJ2-7; 9 bases are shared with TRBD1. This CDR3 is built from 16 residues. The germline gives CDR1 SGHTA, CDR2 FQGNSA. The junction had 7 bases not matched to a gene; V was cut back by 0 bases and J by 4 bases.

This clone has just one count. The rearrangement joins TRBV4-1 to TRBJ1-2, with unresolved D. The CDR3 has 14 residues. Trimming removed 3 bases from V and 5 bases from J, with 13 bases in between. CDR1 and CDR2 from the germline V gene are MGHRA and YSYEKL. The DNA of the CDR3 is TGCGCCAGCAGCCAGGCACAAGGGCCTTATGGCTACACCTTC. It specifies CASSQAQGPYGYTF.

This clone was recorded once. The chain has TRBV15 and TRBJ2-1; TRBD2 might be the D (5 bases). V lost 1 base to trimming and J lost 9 bases, with 16 bases between them. Germline V CDR1 and CDR2: LNHNV, YYDKDF (reference sequence). The CDR3 length is 15 residues. The CDR3 is CATSRGAELSGEQFF. The CDR3 DNA reads TGTGCCACCAGCAGAGGGGCTGAACTGAGCGGTGAGCAGTTCTTC.